This T cell receptor beta chain was sequenced during a study of Graves' ophthalmopathy and Graves' hyperthyroidism. Study-level results: Blood also carried most expanded thyroid clonotypes exceeding 0.001 frequency. Ophthalmopathy progression predictions by the model showed roughly 75% specificity and 60% to 71% sensitivity.

This CDR3 spans 11 amino acids. The V end lost 3 bases, the J end lost 11 bases, and 10 bases lay between the germline ends. CDR1 and CDR2 from the germline V gene are LNHDA and SQIVND (reference sequence). The study amplified TCR beta CDR3 regions using RNA transcripts. HTBI primers were employed in first-round RT-PCR, then a second-round multiplex PCR followed. Using its own MiXCR run on the multiplex PCR reads, TCRdb lists one record per CDR3 protein. Counted here are over a million distinct CDR3 sequences, about 38% occurring once; the ten biggest clones make up 8.5% to 14%. On this clonotype itself: The target antigen is unknown.

The sequence derives from an adult man with Graves' hyperthyroidism. V is TRBV19 and J is TRBJ1-1; D gene ambiguous. The material sequenced was peripheral blood or thyroid tissue (not recorded which). The CDR3 bases are TGTGCCAGTAGTATCCTCGGTGGGGCTTTCTTT. Residues: CASSILGGAFF.